Here is one TCR beta chain with its context. Original analysis: Researchers report that nucleated cell counts were estimated from reference gene primer amplification. Generated by immunoSEQ multiplex PCR, the TCRdb table keeps only in-frame clones and is missing some. V, J and clone size are those of that table, while D and trimming were read from the DNA. The table lists roughly 150,000 clones, around three quarters of them singletons. The sample belongs to a study of blood T cell repertoires in COVID-19. The wider study: Whether acute or convalescent, the COVID-19 samples came from the United States, Italy and Spain. PBMCs, B-cell-depleted T cells, or T cells provided the cDNA or gDNA that made up the material.

Per the germline V gene, CDR1 is SGHTA and CDR2 is FQGTGA. The trim removed 0 bases at V and 8 bases at J, leaving 2 bases unmatched. The CDR3 is 15 amino acids. The sample comprised peripheral blood. This chain joins TRBV7-3 and TRBJ1-6, with 9 bases aligning to TRBD1. This sequence originates from a man in his sixties with acute or convalescent COVID-19. CDR3 nucleotide sequence: TGTGCCAGCAGCTTAACGGGACAGGGATATTCACCCCTCCACTTT. Encoded protein: CASSLTGQGYSPLHF.